This record concerns one T cell receptor beta chain sequence. Its antigen is currently unknown. This entry belongs to a study of cytomegalovirus exposure and HLA in healthy donors. Notes on the study in general: Further analysis, carried out later, found HLA-associated TCR beta chains more clonally expanded than equally common other chains. Roughly uniform sequencing depth across donors was assumed, possibly incorrectly.

PCR primers comprised 60 Vbeta and 13 Jbeta primers. The protocol was immunoSEQ multiplex PCR, while the TCRdb copy is restricted to in-frame clones and leaves out a portion. The sample records about 200,000 clones, 75% to 80% being singletons. In germline, CDR1 is LNHDA, CDR2 SQIVND (reference sequence). Trimming removed 2 bases at V and 1 base at J, with 8 bases between. This CDR3 has 14 residues. The clonotype comes from a man aged 18 to 30 in good health and CMV-seronegative. The sequenced sample consisted of PBMCs. The rearrangement links TRBV19 to TRBJ2-5; a possible D gene is TRBD1 (6 bases). This CDR3 reads CASSITGIQETQYF. The CDR3 DNA sequence: TGTGCCAGTAGTATAACAGGGATCCAAGAGACCCAGTACTTC.